Sequencing of this T cell receptor (beta chain) was carried out in a study of Graves' ophthalmopathy and Graves' hyperthyroidism. Broader study findings: Sensitivity of about 67% and specificity of less than 75% were achieved by the model that predicted ophthalmopathy progression. Blood contained most expanded thyroid clonotypes exceeding 0.001 frequency. A 13-signature model separated ophthalmopathy from stable hyperthyroidism, reaching 85% to 90% sensitivity and around 83% specificity cross-validated.

Germline lookup yields CDR1 SGDLS and CDR2 YYNGEE. The CDR3 is 16 amino acids. J gave up 8 bases and V 4 bases, and 16 bases lay outside the gene matches. This clonotype was found many times. What it binds is not known. RNA transcripts were the source from which TCR beta CDR3 regions were amplified. HTBI primers served in a first-round RT-PCR, which a second-round multiplex PCR followed. TCRdb processed the multiplex PCR reads anew with MiXCR; each CDR3 protein has one entry. The top ten hold 8.5% to 14% of the sample, which has over a million distinct CDR3 sequences, about two fifths seen once. The sequencing input was peripheral blood or thyroid tissue (not recorded which). The chain recombines TRBV9 with TRBJ1-1; 8 bases fit TRBD1. This receptor was obtained from an adult man with Graves' hyperthyroidism. CDR3 bases: TGTGCCAGCAGCCAAAATGCCGGGACAGGAGGGCGGGAAGCTTTCTTT. Its translation: CASSQNAGTGGREAFF.